This entry lists 10 T cell receptor beta chains sequenced from one sample in a study of blood T cell repertoires in COVID-19 (dated by TCRdb to 2018 to 2021). The library was prepared using the immunoSEQ multiplex PCR assay. The table was pulled from immuneACCESS by TCRdb, which kept in-frame rearrangements only. Such tables lose some clones; where checked, under half of the loss comes from unresolved V genes, and the rest has no known cause. The sample contains some 70,000 clones, around 82% of them found a single time. The biggest ten clones account for just over 6.5% of the sample. The specimen sequenced was peripheral blood. The receptors were gathered from a man between 60 and 70 years old with acute or convalescent COVID-19.

This clone was recorded only once. This rearrangement joins TRBV4-3 to TRBJ2-5; TRBD2 is a possible D gene (5 bases). CDR3 size: 14 residues. Germline-derived CDR1 and CDR2 are LGHNA and YSLEER. The V and J ends lost 1 base and 5 bases respectively, with 11 bases between them. The DNA for the CDR3 is TGCGCCAGCAGCCAAGTTTTCCCGGGGGAGACCCAGTACTTC. Translated, it gives CASSQVFPGETQYF.

J is TRBJ1-2 and V is TRBV6-2 or TRBV6-3; possibly TRBD1 for D (6 bases). V lost 2 bases to trimming and J lost 4 bases, with 14 bases between them. This CDR3 is 15 amino acids long. CDR1 and CDR2 (germline): MNHEY, SVGEGT. As DNA, the CDR3 is TGTGCCAGCAGTTACGACCCTGACAGGCCCTATGGCTACACCTTC. Its translation: CASSYDPDRPYGYTF.

CDR3 in DNA: TGTGCCAGCACCTTTGGACAGGCCAATCAGCCCCAGCATTTT. Translation gives CASTFGQANQPQHF. This sequence joins TRBV2 and TRBJ1-5, with 7 positions matching TRBD1. V dropped 7 bases and J dropped 3; count of bases not matched to a gene: 6. The CDR3 runs to 14 residues. The germline V gene encodes CDR1 SNHLY and CDR2 FYNNEI.

This sequence joins TRBV18 and TRBJ2-7; possibly TRBD1 for D (5 bases). The CDR3 extends over 15 amino acids. Germline V gene lookup returns CDR1 KGHSH and CDR2 LQKENI. V was clipped by 3 bases and J by 2 bases, with 14 bases between them. The CDR3 sequence is CASSPLRQSAYEQYF. CDR3 in DNA: TGTGCCAGCTCACCCTTAAGACAGTCAGCCTACGAGCAGTACTTC.

The chain recombines TRBV5-4 with TRBJ2-7; TRBD1 agrees at 8 bases. Germline trimming cut 4 bases from V and 0 bases from J; bases unmatched to any gene: 6. Germline CDR1 SGHNT, CDR2 YYREEE (reference sequence). This CDR3 has 15 residues. The CDR3 region has the DNA TGTGCCAGCAGCCCGACAGGGGCCCTCTCCTACGAGCAGTACTTC. It encodes CASSPTGALSYEQYF.

This clone has just a few counts. The rearrangement uses TRBV2 and TRBJ1-1; D is uncertain. The CDR3 is 14 residues long. Germline loops: CDR1 SNHLY, CDR2 FYNNEI. The V gene lost 6 bases and the J gene lost 2 bases, with 13 bases spanning the gap. The CDR3 here is CASREFDTNTEAFF. In DNA form, the CDR3 reads TGTGCCAGCAGGGAATTTGATACAAACACTGAAGCTTTCTTT.

The chain joins TRBV25-1 to TRBJ1-6, with D possibly matching TRBD1 (6 bases). This CDR3 is built from 16 residues. V was shortened by 4 bases and J by 7 bases, with 17 bases between the two germline ends. Germline V gene sequence: CDR1 MGHDK, CDR2 SYGVNS. DNA for the CDR3: TGTGCCAGCAGTGCAGTAACCGGACAGCTAAATTCACCCCTCCACTTT. Its translation is CASSAVTGQLNSPLHF.

The V and J genes are TRBV19 and TRBJ1-2; 9 bases are a match to TRBD1. The CDR3 loop spans 16 amino acids. V trimming: 7 bases; J trimming: 4 bases; junction bases outside the gene matches: 13. Germline V gives CDR1 LNHDA, CDR2 SQIVND (reference sequence). The CDR3 spells CASTLWDRDRVYGYTF. CDR3 nucleotides: TGTGCCAGTACCCTCTGGGACAGGGATAGGGTCTATGGCTACACCTTC. Combining the CDR3 with reference TRBV19 and TRBJ1-2 gives the whole variable domain DGGITQSPKYLFRKEGQNVTLSCEQNLNHDAMYWYRQDPGQGLRLIYYSQIVNDFQKGDIAEGYSVSREKKESFPLTVTSAQKNPTAFYLCASTLWDRDRVYGYTFGSGTRLTVV.

This clone was detected only a few times. The chain combines TRBV29-1 with TRBJ1-4, with D tentatively TRBD1 (6 bases). CDR3 length: 15 amino acids. Trimming took 3 bases from V and 6 from J, leaving 17 bases between them. Per the germline V gene, CDR1 is SQVTM and CDR2 is ANQGSEA. The CDR3 sequence is CSVEDRSTNDEKLFF. DNA for the CDR3: TGCAGCGTTGAGGACAGATCAACTAATGATGAAAAACTGTTTTTT.

The V gene is TRBV6-6, the J gene TRBJ2-7, with 9 bases lining up with TRBD1. Per germline, CDR1 MNHNY and CDR2 SVGAGI (reference sequence). J lost 7 bases, V lost 2 bases, and 12 bases had no gene match. CDR3 length equals 16 residues. The CDR3 coding sequence is TGTGCCAGCAGTTACGCGAACAGGGGGCGGCCGGGTGAGCAGTACGTC. Amino acids: CASSYANRGRPGEQYV.